Described below is a single T cell receptor (beta chain) sequence and its context. Its matching antigen is unknown. Germline is not matched at one junction end, which may reflect a read error. The sample is drawn from a study of tumor-infiltrating lymphocytes in primary liver carcinoma. About the study: Subjects consisted of male and female patients aged 30 to 69 years. Productive TCRbeta reads per sample were roughly 3.5 to 8 million, not differing by tissue.

Germline lookup yields CDR1 SGHAT and CDR2 FQDESV (reference sequence). The CDR3 has 16 amino acids. The template, roughly 550 ng total RNA, yielded TCR beta cDNA made with a constant-region primer. Employing slightly modified ARM-PCR, three nested multiplex PCR rounds were run, and these gave rise to the TCR beta libraries. The two initial PCR rounds, 9 to 11 cycles each, used TRBV1-TRBV30 forward and C-beta reverse primers. TCRdb reanalysed the multiplex PCR reads using MiXCR and keeps one entry per CDR3 protein. The sample carries about 320,000 distinct CDR3 sequences, about 60% recorded once. Study-level points and caveats: Without sorting, CD4+ versus CD8+ T cell repertoires were not compared.

Alongside blood RNA obtained from unsorted whole blood, germline DNA was also extracted. This sequence was found in a man aged 40-55 years with primary liver carcinoma and hepatitis B virus infection. The rearrangement joins TRBV11-1 to TRBJ2-1; 11 nucleotides line up with TRBD2. Specimen: peripheral blood. The CDR3 DNA sequence: TGTGCCAGCAGTTTAGAGGTAGCGGGAGGGAGTAGTGAGCAGTTCTTC. Encoded protein: CASSLEVAGGSSEQFF.